The 30 T cell receptor beta chains below come from one sample, sequenced in a study of PD-L1 blockade in urothelial cancer. The time point: pretreatment peripheral blood. The data were produced by immunoSEQ multiplex PCR, yet TCRdb's version contains in-frame clones alone and is incomplete. The sample has around 45,000 clones; roughly four fifths are singletons. The sequences come from PBMCs, collected around atezolizumab (anti-PD-L1) treatment. The receptors originated from a man between 45 and 60 years old with urothelial cancer.

The rearrangement links TRBV21-1 to TRBJ2-2; the table calls TRBD1, which could not be checked here. TRBV21-1 is reported as a pseudogene. This CDR3 has 16 amino acids. CDR3 region: CASSKAGDNYTGELFF. In DNA, the CDR3 is TGTGCCAGCAGCAAAGCGGGGGACAATTACACCGGGGAGCTGTTTTTT.

The chain carries TRBV7-2 and TRBJ2-7, with 7 bases aligning to TRBD2. CDR1 is SGHTA, CDR2 FQGNSA, per germline. The V segment lost 3 bases and the J segment 4 bases; nucleotides outside the gene matches: 12. The CDR3 sequence is 16 residues long. The CDR3 spells CASSFPQAGFRYEQYF. The CDR3 coding sequence is TGTGCCAGCAGCTTCCCCCAAGCGGGATTTAGGTACGAGCAGTACTTC.

The genes are TRBV5-6 and TRBJ2-7; TRBD2 is a possible D gene (6 bases). CDR3 length: 14 amino acids. Deletions cut 1 base from V and 6 bases from J, with 14 bases between. The V gene's germline CDR1 is SGHDT and CDR2 YYEEEE. The CDR3 nucleotides read TGTGCCAGCAGCTTGTTGGCGGGATTTGGCGAGCAGTACTTC. Its translation: CASSLLAGFGEQYF.

The chain recombines TRBV6-6 with TRBJ2-2, with D tentatively TRBD2 (6 bases). V was clipped by 6 bases and J by 6 bases, with 11 bases between them. CDR1 MNHNY and CDR2 SVGAGI come from the germline V gene (reference sequence). This CDR3 spans 13 amino acids. The CDR3 spells CASSGGRSGELFF. The CDR3 DNA reads TGTGCCAGCAGCGGAGGGCGATCCGGGGAGCTGTTTTTT.

This rearrangement joins TRBV13 to TRBJ2-3, with 9 bases aligning to TRBD1. With V trimmed by 3 bases and J by 5 bases, 15 bases remained unmatched. CDR3 length equals 18 residues. Germline loops: CDR1 PRHDT, CDR2 FYEKMQ (reference sequence). The CDR3 loop reads CASSFFPRPRDREDTQYF. The CDR3 coding sequence is TGTGCCAGCAGCTTCTTCCCCCGCCCGCGGGACAGGGAAGATACGCAGTATTTT.

The chain joins TRBV11-2 to TRBJ1-2; 7 bases fit TRBD1. This CDR3 contains 15 residues. Germline assignment: CDR1 SGHAT and CDR2 FQNNGV. Losses at the gene ends were 5 bases for V and 2 bases for J; bases not matched to a gene: 8. CDR3 in amino acids: CASSAWDSRNYGYTF. The DNA of the CDR3 is TGTGCCAGCAGCGCGTGGGACAGCCGCAACTATGGCTACACCTTC.

This rearrangement joins TRBV10-3 to TRBJ2-6; D may be TRBD1 (6 bases). Germline V CDR1 and CDR2: ENHRY, SYGVKD. Trimming pared 6 bases from V and 2 bases from J, leaving 14 bases between. This CDR3 has 16 amino acids. This CDR3 is CAISAWDNTGANVLTF. CDR3 nucleotide sequence: TGTGCCATCAGCGCCTGGGACAATACTGGGGCCAACGTCCTGACTTTC.

This clone was detected only a few times. V gene TRBV6-1 combines with J gene TRBJ1-3, with a possible D match to TRBD1 (5 bases). V was cut by 6 bases and J by 9 bases, with 15 bases left in between. The CDR3 totals 13 residues. Germline V lookup: CDR1 MNHNS, CDR2 SASEGT. The CDR3 loop is CASRLDSWSTIYF. The CDR3 region has the DNA TGTGCCAGCAGGTTAGACAGCTGGAGCACCATATATTTT.

This clone showed up just a few times. This sequence joins TRBV25-1 and TRBJ2-2; D is possibly TRBD1 (5 bases). The germline V and J ends were trimmed by 7 bases and 5 bases, with 17 bases remaining between them. The CDR3 runs to 15 residues. The germline gives CDR1 MGHDK, CDR2 SYGVNS. CDR3 in amino acids: CASMGPGGQTGELFF. As DNA, the CDR3 is TGTGCCAGCATGGGGCCGGGTGGGCAAACCGGGGAGCTGTTTTTT.

The CDR3 DNA reads TGTGCCAGCAGCTCCCGACAGGGGCTCGAGCAGTACGTC. Translating it yields CASSSRQGLEQYV. The V gene is TRBV5-6, the J gene TRBJ2-7, with 8 bases fitting TRBD1. The germline CDR1 and CDR2 sequences are SGHDT and YYEEEE. This CDR3 has 13 residues. The junction had 5 bases not matched to a gene; V was cut back by 3 bases and J by 6 bases.

The sample holds one count of this clone. The chain carries TRBV19 and TRBJ1-1, with D possibly matching TRBD1 (6 bases). From germline, CDR1 is LNHDA and CDR2 SQIVND (reference sequence). V dropped 1 base and J dropped 1 base, with 10 bases sitting between them. This CDR3 has 15 residues. CDR3 protein: CASSIVGGGNTEAFF. The CDR3 DNA reads TGTGCCAGTAGTATAGTAGGGGGGGGGAACACTGAAGCTTTCTTT.

The V and J genes are TRBV28 and TRBJ2-3; 8 bases line up with TRBD1. Germline CDR1 and CDR2: MDHEN and SYDVKM. The CDR3 covers 15 residues. V gave up 2 bases and J gave up 4 bases; unmatched junction bases: 5. In DNA form, the CDR3 reads TGTGCCAGCAGTTTAGTTGGACAGGGCTCAGATACGCAGTATTTT. Translating gives CASSLVGQGSDTQYF.

The rearrangement links TRBV19 to TRBJ1-1; unclear D gene. Germline V gives CDR1 LNHDA, CDR2 SQIVND (reference sequence). This CDR3 spans 15 amino acids. V lost 5 bases and J 1 base, leaving 14 bases between the germline ends. CDR3 in DNA: TGTGCCAGTAGTCTCGGGAGAGGGCCGAACACTGAAGCTTTCTTT. It yields the protein CASSLGRGPNTEAFF.

This chain joins TRBV5-1 and TRBJ2-3, with TRBD2 as a possible D gene (6 bases). Germline loops: CDR1 SGHRS, CDR2 YFSETQ. The CDR3 spans 18 residues. The V end lost 1 base, the J end lost 0 bases, and 18 bases lay between the germline ends. CDR3 sequence: CASSLMLGGPTSTDTQYF. In DNA form, the CDR3 reads TGCGCCAGCAGCTTGATGTTGGGGGGTCCAACTAGCACAGATACGCAGTATTTT.

This clone was detected only once. The V gene is TRBV6-5, the J gene TRBJ1-1; D perhaps matches TRBD1 (5 bases). Trimming removed 9 bases from V and 1 base from J, with 15 bases in between. The CDR3 covers 14 residues. Germline values: CDR1 MNHEY, CDR2 SVGAGI. The CDR3 region has the DNA TGTGCCAGGACCGCCAGGGAAAAGAACACTGAAGCTTTCTTT. It codes for CARTAREKNTEAFF.

The rearrangement links TRBV19 to TRBJ1-3; D might be TRBD1 (6 bases). Per the germline V gene, CDR1 is LNHDA and CDR2 is SQIVND (reference sequence). V was trimmed by 5 bases and J by 0 bases, leaving 14 bases between them. The CDR3 extends over 16 amino acids. Here the CDR3 DNA reads TGTGCCAGTAGTTACAGCACAGGGCCCTCTGGAAACACCATATATTTT. The encoded protein is CASSYSTGPSGNTIYF.

The V call is TRBV5-4, the J call TRBJ2-5, with TRBD2 matching 8 bases. The CDR3 sequence is 14 residues long. Germline V gene sequence: CDR1 SGHNT, CDR2 YYREEE (reference sequence). With 0 bases clipped from V and 5 bases from J, the junction kept 3 bases outside the gene matches. CDR3 DNA: TGTGCCAGCAGCTTGGGACTAGCGCCGGAGACCCAGTACTTC. Translating it yields CASSLGLAPETQYF.

This chain's CDR3 is CASYERGTGETQYF. As DNA, the CDR3 is TGTGCCAGCTACGAAAGGGGAACGGGCGAGACCCAGTACTTC. The chain links TRBV28 to TRBJ2-5, with D possibly TRBD1 on 5 matching bases. V gave up 8 bases and J gave up 5 bases, with 18 bases separating them. This CDR3 contains 14 residues. Germline V gene data show CDR1 as MDHEN and CDR2 as SYDVKM.

The rearrangement links TRBV11-2 to TRBJ1-1; D gene ambiguous. Trimming removed 3 bases at V and 0 bases at J, with 5 bases between. The CDR3 contains 13 residues. The germline V gene has CDR1 SGHAT and CDR2 FQNNGV. CDR3 sequence reads: CASSFLMNTEAFF. The CDR3 nucleotides read TGTGCCAGCAGCTTCCTAATGAACACTGAAGCTTTCTTT.

This chain links TRBV6-5 with TRBJ1-1, with D possibly matching TRBD1 (5 bases). The CDR3 length is 15 residues. V shed 2 bases and J shed 4 bases, with 14 bases lying between them. Germline V gives CDR1 MNHEY, CDR2 SVGAGI. This CDR3 is CASSYKIWGGTEAFF. CDR3 in DNA: TGTGCCAGCAGTTACAAGATATGGGGGGGCACTGAAGCTTTCTTT.

The gene calls are TRBV21-1 and TRBJ1-1; the DNA was not compared with TRBD1, the D call given in the table. TRBV21-1 is shown as a pseudogene. This CDR3 is 16 amino acids long. The CDR3: CASSKKGAGENTEAFF. The CDR3 DNA is TGTGCCAGCAGCAAAAAGGGGGCTGGGGAGAACACTGAAGCTTTCTTT.

This clone was found a few times. The rearrangement joins TRBV5-4 to TRBJ2-7; 11 bases agree with TRBD2. The germline V gene encodes CDR1 SGHNT and CDR2 YYREEE (reference sequence). The V segment lost 4 bases and the J segment 3 bases; nucleotides outside the gene matches: 6. The CDR3 contains 15 residues. This CDR3 is CASSPGTSGYYEQYF. DNA for the CDR3: TGTGCCAGCAGCCCCGGGACTAGCGGATACTACGAGCAGTACTTC.

The J gene is TRBJ1-2, the V gene TRBV19; no firm D call. Trimming stripped 11 bases from V and 4 bases from J, with 20 bases between. The CDR3 runs to 14 residues. CDR1 is LNHDA and CDR2 is SQIVND in the germline V gene (reference sequence). The CDR3 nucleotides are TGTGCCGTTCTAGGAAGGTCCCGCGGCTATGGCTACACCTTC. Translation gives CAVLGRSRGYGYTF.

The V and J genes are TRBV28 and TRBJ1-2; the D gene is possibly TRBD1 (5 bases). This CDR3 has 14 residues. The germline CDR1 and CDR2 sequences are MDHEN and SYDVKM. V lost 7 bases and J 6 bases, leaving 18 bases between the germline ends. The CDR3 nucleotides read TGTGCCAGCACCCTAACGGGGGTTCGACATGGCTACACCTTC. It codes for CASTLTGVRHGYTF.

This chain links TRBV18 with TRBJ1-1; unclear D gene. Germline lookup yields CDR1 KGHSH and CDR2 LQKENI. This CDR3 is 14 amino acids long. V was clipped by 3 bases and J by 1 base, with 9 bases between them. The CDR3 loop reads CASSPALRNTEAFF. CDR3 DNA: TGTGCCAGCTCACCCGCCCTTAGGAACACTGAAGCTTTCTTT. Filled out from reference TRBV18 and TRBJ1-1, the complete variable domain reads NAGVMQNPRHLVRRRGQEARLRCSPMKGHSHVYWYRQLPEEGLKFMVYLQKENIIDESGMPKERFSAEFPKEGPSILRIQQVVRGDSAAYFCASSPALRNTEAFFGQGTRLTVV.

The chain carries TRBV4-2 and TRBJ2-1; perhaps TRBD2 as D (6 bases). Germline lookup yields CDR1 LGHNA and CDR2 YNFKEQ. The CDR3 is 15 amino acids. The ends were cut back, 0 bases at V and 8 bases at J, with 14 bases in the middle. CDR3 sequence: CASSQDSGRAYEQFF. CDR3 DNA: TGTGCCAGCAGCCAAGATTCCGGGAGAGCTTATGAGCAGTTCTTC.

This chain connects TRBV7-2 to TRBJ2-5; 8 nucleotides align to TRBD1. Trimming cost V 2 bases and J 5 bases; bases outside gene matches: 4. The germline gives CDR1 SGHTA, CDR2 FQGNSA. The CDR3 is made up of 14 amino acids. CDR3 nucleotides: TGTGCCAGCAGCTTACAGGGGGCTAGGGAGACCCAGTACTTC. Encoded protein: CASSLQGARETQYF.

V usage is TRBV29-1 and J usage is TRBJ2-3; 14 bases align to TRBD2. The CDR3 sequence is 14 residues long. Germline V gene sequence: CDR1 SQVTM, CDR2 ANQGSEA. Germline trimming cut 6 bases from V and 4 bases from J; bases unmatched to any gene: 3. The CDR3 region is CSVGLAGAPDTQYF. CDR3 DNA sequence: TGCAGCGTGGGACTAGCGGGGGCTCCAGATACGCAGTATTTT.

V usage is TRBV29-1 and J usage is TRBJ2-1; 8 bases are shared with TRBD2. Trimming took 5 bases from V and 2 from J; bases not matched to a gene: 14. The CDR3 consists of 17 residues. Per germline, CDR1 SQVTM and CDR2 ANQGSEA. The CDR3 region is CSVITSGATSTYNEQFF. DNA of the CDR3: TGCAGCGTTATTACTAGCGGAGCCACATCGACCTACAATGAGCAGTTCTTC.

About this clone: Other DNA sequences from this sample encode an identical CDR3 as well. The V call is TRBV2, the J call TRBJ2-3; TRBD2 aligns across 12 bases. V trimming: 6 bases; J trimming: 0 bases; junction bases outside the gene matches: 4. Germline values: CDR1 SNHLY, CDR2 FYNNEI. This CDR3 contains 16 residues. This chain's CDR3 is CASSGLAGPSTDTQYF. For the CDR3, the DNA is TGTGCCAGCAGCGGACTAGCGGGACCTAGCACAGATACGCAGTATTTT.